These T cell receptor beta chains were read from a single sample in a study of cytomegalovirus exposure and HLA in healthy donors. Produced via immunoSEQ multiplex PCR; TCRdb's table is partial and in-frame only. There are over 120,000 clones in the sample; 75% to 90% occur only once, and less than 3.5% lies in the top ten. The sample comprised PBMCs. Source of these receptors: a woman in her thirties in good health and CMV-seronegative. CDR3s include the opening cysteine and the closing phenylalanine or tryptophan. Fields, in order: D gene, V gene, J gene, CDR3 protein. The D gene is left open where the match is weak.

d_gene: NA; v_gene: TRBV5-1; j_gene: TRBJ2-1; CDR3aa: CASRPGSRYNEQFF
d_gene: NA; v_gene: TRBV19; j_gene: TRBJ2-5; CDR3aa: CASSIGGETQYF
d_gene: NA; v_gene: TRBV7-6; j_gene: TRBJ2-4; CDR3aa: CASSLAPRGPLNIQYF
d_gene: TRBD1; v_gene: TRBV6-5; j_gene: TRBJ2-2; CDR3aa: CASSPGQGVSGELFF
d_gene: TRBD2; v_gene: TRBV9; j_gene: TRBJ2-2; CDR3aa: CASSVAGGNTGELFF
d_gene: TRBD2; v_gene: TRBV4-1; j_gene: TRBJ2-4; CDR3aa: CASSQDQGSGSVAKNIQYF
d_gene: NA; v_gene: TRBV5-1; j_gene: TRBJ2-6; CDR3aa: CASSADGNSGANVLTF
d_gene: TRBD2; v_gene: TRBV6-6; j_gene: TRBJ2-1; CDR3aa: CASTPSGRAIKNEQFF
d_gene: TRBD1; v_gene: TRBV5-1; j_gene: TRBJ2-6; CDR3aa: CASSDGQGYASGANVLTF
d_gene: NA; v_gene: TRBV4-1; j_gene: TRBJ2-1; CDR3aa: CASRAVGSYNEQFF
d_gene: NA; v_gene: TRBV5-1; j_gene: TRBJ2-1; CDR3aa: CASSLTILASQIQFF
d_gene: NA; v_gene: TRBV6-1; j_gene: TRBJ1-1; CDR3aa: CASSESWGGTEAFF
d_gene: NA; v_gene: TRBV5-4; j_gene: TRBJ2-1; CDR3aa: CASSLAGQNEQFF
d_gene: NA; v_gene: TRBV6-1; j_gene: TRBJ2-6; CDR3aa: CASSEDSSGANVLTF
d_gene: TRBD1; v_gene: TRBV27; j_gene: TRBJ2-7; CDR3aa: CASSGTGFSYEQYF
d_gene: TRBD2; v_gene: TRBV7-9; j_gene: TRBJ2-5; CDR3aa: CASSLGAGGAQETQYF
d_gene: NA; v_gene: TRBV5-4; j_gene: TRBJ1-1; CDR3aa: CASSSPRTVENTEAFF
d_gene: TRBD1; v_gene: TRBV5-8; j_gene: TRBJ2-7; CDR3aa: CASSPGTGDGYEQYF